This T cell receptor (beta chain) was recovered during a study of vaccination and CD4 T cells after COVID-19. General observations from the study: Median reactive clonotypes, those recognizing SARS-CoV-2, rose from about 22 to 38, not significantly.

The V gene's germline CDR1 is SGHAT and CDR2 FQNNGV. This CDR3 spans 12 amino acids. With 4 bases clipped from V and 7 bases from J, the junction kept 3 bases outside the gene matches. This clonotype was picked up a small number of times. As yet, its antigen is unknown. Treatment reported: approximately nine-day PBMC culture with coronavirus spike peptide pools or control peptides (ViraFEST assay). Cultured CD4+ T-cell DNA underwent Oncomine TCR Beta short-read sequencing. Via MiXCR, TCRdb re-called the PCR reads, giving one row per CDR3 protein. The table lists about 26,000 distinct CDR3 sequences, around 65% of them singletons.

The sequence came from a human donor who had recovered from COVID-19. The rearrangement joins TRBV11-2 to TRBJ1-2; 7 bases line up with TRBD1. Sequenced: CD4+ T cells from blood, cultured in vitro. In nucleotides, the CDR3 is TGTGCCAGCAGCTCGGGACAGCCTGGCTACACCTTC. Its translation: CASSSGQPGYTF.